This paragraph reports one T cell receptor beta chain. Its specificity is not known. This record belongs to a study of T cell responses to AZD1222 COVID-19 vaccine. General study findings and limits: The study reported that nearly half of spike-specific TCRs target unmutated variant regions.

This table comes from immunoSEQ multiplex PCR, and its TCRdb copy is limited to in-frame clones, with some not included. This table has about 150,000 clones, 70% to 90% appearing once. Germline-derived CDR1 and CDR2 are SGDLS and YYNGEE. The CDR3 extends over 17 amino acids. V was pared by 0 bases and J by 0 bases, with 10 bases between. This rearrangement joins TRBV9 to TRBJ1-6; D gene uncertain. This clonotype was sampled from an adult in good health. The material sequenced was peripheral blood, taken on day 0 of AZD1222 vaccination. CDR3 DNA sequence: TGTGCCAGCAGCGTAGGCCAGCGGCGCTCCTATAATTCACCCCTCCACTTT. This sequence encodes CASSVGQRRSYNSPLHF. Complete variable domain (other parts from reference TRBV9 and TRBJ1-6): DSGVTQTPKHLITATGQRVTLRCSPRSGDLSVYWYQQSLDQGLQFLIQYYNGEERAKGNILERFSAQQFPDLHSELNLSSLELGDSALYFCASSVGQRRSYNSPLHFGNGTRLTVT.